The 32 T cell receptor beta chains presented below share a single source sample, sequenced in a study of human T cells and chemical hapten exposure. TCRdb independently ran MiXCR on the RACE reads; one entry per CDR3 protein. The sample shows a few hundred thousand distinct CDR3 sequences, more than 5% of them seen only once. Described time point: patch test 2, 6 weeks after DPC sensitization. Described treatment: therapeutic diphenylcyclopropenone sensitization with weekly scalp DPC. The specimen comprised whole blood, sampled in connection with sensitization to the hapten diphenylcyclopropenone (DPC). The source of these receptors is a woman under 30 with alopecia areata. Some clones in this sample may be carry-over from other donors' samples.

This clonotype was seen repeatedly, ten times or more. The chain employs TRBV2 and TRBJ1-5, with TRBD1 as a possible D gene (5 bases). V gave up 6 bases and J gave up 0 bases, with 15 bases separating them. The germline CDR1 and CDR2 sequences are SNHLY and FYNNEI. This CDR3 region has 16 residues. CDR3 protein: CASSLMTANSNQPQHF. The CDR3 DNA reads TGTGCCAGCAGCCTTATGACAGCGAATAGCAATCAGCCCCAGCATTTT.

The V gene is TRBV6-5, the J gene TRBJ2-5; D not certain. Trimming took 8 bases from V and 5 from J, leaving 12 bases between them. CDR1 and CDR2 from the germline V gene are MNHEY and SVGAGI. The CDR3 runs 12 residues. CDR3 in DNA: TGTGCCAGCTCCCCACAAAGGGAGACCCAGTACTTC. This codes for CASSPQRETQYF.

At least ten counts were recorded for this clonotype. The CDR3 spells CSAPIRTNEKLFF. The CDR3 region has the DNA TGCAGTGCTCCTATTAGGACTAATGAAAAACTGTTTTTT. The chain couples TRBV20-1 to TRBJ1-4, with unresolved D. Trimming cost V 5 bases and J 2 bases, with 9 bases left between them. This CDR3 is 13 amino acids long. Per the germline V gene, CDR1 is DFQATT and CDR2 is SNEGSKA (reference sequence).

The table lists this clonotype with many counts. The CDR3 bases are TGTGCCAGCAGCGACTCCCAGGGACACACCATATATTTT. The encoded protein is CASSDSQGHTIYF. The chain employs TRBV9 and TRBJ1-3, with a tentative D call TRBD1 (5 bases). The germline CDR1 and CDR2 sequences are SGDLS and YYNGEE. The CDR3 runs to 13 residues. The V end lost 3 bases, the J end lost 8 bases, and 12 bases lay between the germline ends. Full variable domain (missing parts from reference TRBV9 and TRBJ1-3): DSGVTQTPKHLITATGQRVTLRCSPRSGDLSVYWYQQSLDQGLQFLIQYYNGEERAKGNILERFSAQQFPDLHSELNLSSLELGDSALYFCASSDSQGHTIYFGEGSWLTVV.

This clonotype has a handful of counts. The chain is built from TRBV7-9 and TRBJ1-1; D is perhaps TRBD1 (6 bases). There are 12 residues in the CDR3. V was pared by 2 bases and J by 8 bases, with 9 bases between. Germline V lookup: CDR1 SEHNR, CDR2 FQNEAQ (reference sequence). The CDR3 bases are TGTGCCAGCAGCTTAACGGACAGCGAAGCTTTCTTT. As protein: CASSLTDSEAFF.

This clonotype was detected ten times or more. CDR3 nucleotides: TGTGCCAGCAGTCAAACACCGGGGGGCGGCTACACCTTC. This encodes CASSQTPGGGYTF. The V call is TRBV27, the J call TRBJ1-2; D is perhaps TRBD1 (6 bases). Germline values: CDR1 MNHEY, CDR2 SMNVEV (reference sequence). The CDR3 is made up of 13 amino acids. Trimming pared 5 bases from V and 8 bases from J, leaving 15 bases between.

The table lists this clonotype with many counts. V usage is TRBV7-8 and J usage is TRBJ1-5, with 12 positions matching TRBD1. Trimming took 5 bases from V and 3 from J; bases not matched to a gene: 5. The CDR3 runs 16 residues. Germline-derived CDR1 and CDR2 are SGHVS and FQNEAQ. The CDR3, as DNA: TGTGCCAGCAGCCCCGGGACAGGGGGCCCCAATCAGCCCCAGCATTTT. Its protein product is CASSPGTGGPNQPQHF.

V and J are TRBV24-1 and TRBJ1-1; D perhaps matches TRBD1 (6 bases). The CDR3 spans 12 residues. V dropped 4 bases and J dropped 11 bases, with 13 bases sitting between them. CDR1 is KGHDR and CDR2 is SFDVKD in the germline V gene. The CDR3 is CATSDIQGWAFF. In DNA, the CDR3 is TGTGCCACCAGTGACATACAGGGATGGGCTTTCTTT.

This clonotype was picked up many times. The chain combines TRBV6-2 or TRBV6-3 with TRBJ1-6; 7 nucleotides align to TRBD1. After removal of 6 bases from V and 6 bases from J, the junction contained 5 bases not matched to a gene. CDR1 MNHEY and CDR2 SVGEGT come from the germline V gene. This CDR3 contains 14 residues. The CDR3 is CASSPRDSNSPLHF. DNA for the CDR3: TGTGCCAGCAGCCCCCGGGACAGTAATTCACCCCTCCACTTT.

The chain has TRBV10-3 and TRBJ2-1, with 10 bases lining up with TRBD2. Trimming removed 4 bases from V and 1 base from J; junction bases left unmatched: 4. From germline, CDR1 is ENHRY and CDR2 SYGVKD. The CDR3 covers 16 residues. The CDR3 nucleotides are TGTGCCATCAGTGCCCTAGCGGGGGCTTCCTACAATGAGCAGTTCTTC. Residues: CAISALAGASYNEQFF.

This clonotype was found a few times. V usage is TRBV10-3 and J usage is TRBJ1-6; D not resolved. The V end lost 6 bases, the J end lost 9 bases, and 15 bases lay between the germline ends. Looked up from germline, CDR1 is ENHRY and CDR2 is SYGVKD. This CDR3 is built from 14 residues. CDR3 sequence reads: CAIRNGPRGSPLHF. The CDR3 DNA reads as TGTGCCATCAGGAACGGACCCCGGGGTTCACCCCTCCACTTT.

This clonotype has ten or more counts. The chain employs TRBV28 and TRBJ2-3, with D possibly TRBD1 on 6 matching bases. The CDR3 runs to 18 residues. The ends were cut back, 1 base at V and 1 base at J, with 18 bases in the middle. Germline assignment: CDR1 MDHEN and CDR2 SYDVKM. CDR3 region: CASSLLVPRDTRTDTQYF. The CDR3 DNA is TGTGCCAGCAGTTTATTGGTGCCCCGGGACACACGCACAGATACGCAGTATTTT.

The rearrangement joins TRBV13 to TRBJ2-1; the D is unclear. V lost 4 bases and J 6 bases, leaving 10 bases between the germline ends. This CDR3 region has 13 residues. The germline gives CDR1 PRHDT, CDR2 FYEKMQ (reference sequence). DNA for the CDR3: TGTGCCAGCAGCTCCGTCCCCGGCAATGAGCAGTTCTTC. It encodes CASSSVPGNEQFF.

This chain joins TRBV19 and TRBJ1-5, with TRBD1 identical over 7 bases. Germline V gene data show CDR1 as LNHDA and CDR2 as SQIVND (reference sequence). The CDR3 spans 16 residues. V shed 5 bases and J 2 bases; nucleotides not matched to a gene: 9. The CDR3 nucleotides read TGTGCCAGTAGTCCTACCCACAGGGGTGGCAATCAGCCCCAGCATTTT. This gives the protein CASSPTHRGGNQPQHF. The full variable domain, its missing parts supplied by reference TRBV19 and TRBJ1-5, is DGGITQSPKYLFRKEGQNVTLSCEQNLNHDAMYWYRQDPGQGLRLIYYSQIVNDFQKGDIAEGYSVSREKKESFPLTVTSAQKNPTAFYLCASSPTHRGGNQPQHFGDGTRLSIL.

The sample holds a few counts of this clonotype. CDR3 amino acids: CASSTTSGAGDTQYF. The CDR3, as DNA: TGTGCCAGCAGTACAACGTCGGGGGCGGGAGATACGCAGTATTTT. The chain combines TRBV6-5 with TRBJ2-3, with D possibly being TRBD1 or TRBD2 (6 bases each). The ends were cut back, 5 bases at V and 5 bases at J, with 17 bases in the middle. The CDR3 sequence is 15 residues long. In germline, CDR1 is MNHEY, CDR2 SVGAGI.

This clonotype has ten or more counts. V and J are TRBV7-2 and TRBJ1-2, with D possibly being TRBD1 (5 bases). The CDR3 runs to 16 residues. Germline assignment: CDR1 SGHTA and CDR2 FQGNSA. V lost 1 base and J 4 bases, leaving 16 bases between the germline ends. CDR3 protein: CASSLGPAGDGYGYTF. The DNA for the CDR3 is TGTGCCAGCAGCTTAGGGCCAGCTGGGGACGGCTATGGCTACACCTTC. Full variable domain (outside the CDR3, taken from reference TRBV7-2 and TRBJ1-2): GAGVSQSPSNKVTEKGKDVELRCDPISGHTALYWYRQSLGQGLEFLIYFQGNSAPDKSGLPSDRFSAERTGGSVSTLTIQRTQQEDSAVYLCASSLGPAGDGYGYTFGSGTRLTVV.

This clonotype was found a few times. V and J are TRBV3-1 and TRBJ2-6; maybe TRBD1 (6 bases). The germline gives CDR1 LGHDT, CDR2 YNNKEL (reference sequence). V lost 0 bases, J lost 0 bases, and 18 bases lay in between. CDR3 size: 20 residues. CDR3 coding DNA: TGTGCCAGCAGCCAAGATACTATCCGGGACATGGGCTCTGGGGCCAACGTCCTGACTTTC. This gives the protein CASSQDTIRDMGSGANVLTF.

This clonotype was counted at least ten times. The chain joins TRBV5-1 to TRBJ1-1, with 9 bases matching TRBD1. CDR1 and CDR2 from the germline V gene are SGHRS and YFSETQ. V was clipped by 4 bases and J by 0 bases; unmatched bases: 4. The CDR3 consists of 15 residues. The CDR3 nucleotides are TGCGCCAGCAGCACCGGGACAGGGATGAACACTGAAGCTTTCTTT. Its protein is CASSTGTGMNTEAFF.

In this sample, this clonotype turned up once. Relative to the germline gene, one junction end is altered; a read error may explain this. This chain's CDR3 is CASSLDLSGNSIYF. The CDR3 DNA sequence: TGCGCCAGCAGTCTAGACCTCTCTGGAAACTCCATATATTTT. This rearrangement joins TRBV4-1 to TRBJ1-3, with D uncertain. Germline assignment: CDR1 MGHRA and CDR2 YSYEKL. This CDR3 contains 14 residues.

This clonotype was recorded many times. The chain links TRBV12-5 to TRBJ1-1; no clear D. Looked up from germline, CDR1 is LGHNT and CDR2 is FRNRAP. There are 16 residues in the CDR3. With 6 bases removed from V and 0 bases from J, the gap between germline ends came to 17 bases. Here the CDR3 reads CASGPKGLSLNTEAFF. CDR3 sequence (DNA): TGTGCTAGTGGGCCGAAGGGCCTTAGCCTGAACACTGAAGCTTTCTTT.

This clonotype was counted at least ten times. The CDR3 bases are TGCGCCAGCAGCCGAAGACCGGGACAGCAAAATAGCAATCAGCCCCAGCATTTT. Translating gives CASSRRPGQQNSNQPQHF. This sequence joins TRBV5-1 and TRBJ1-5; 7 nucleotides line up with TRBD1. This CDR3 comprises 18 residues. With V trimmed by 4 bases and J by 0 bases, 13 bases remained unmatched. Per germline, CDR1 SGHRS and CDR2 YFSETQ.

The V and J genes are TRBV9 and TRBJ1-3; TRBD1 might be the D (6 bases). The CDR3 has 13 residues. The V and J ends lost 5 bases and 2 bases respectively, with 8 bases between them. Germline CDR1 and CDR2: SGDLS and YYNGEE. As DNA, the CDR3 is TGTGCCAGCAGTCGACAGGCTGGAAACACCATATATTTT. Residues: CASSRQAGNTIYF. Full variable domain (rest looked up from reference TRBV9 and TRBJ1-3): DSGVTQTPKHLITATGQRVTLRCSPRSGDLSVYWYQQSLDQGLQFLIQYYNGEERAKGNILERFSAQQFPDLHSELNLSSLELGDSALYFCASSRQAGNTIYFGEGSWLTVV.

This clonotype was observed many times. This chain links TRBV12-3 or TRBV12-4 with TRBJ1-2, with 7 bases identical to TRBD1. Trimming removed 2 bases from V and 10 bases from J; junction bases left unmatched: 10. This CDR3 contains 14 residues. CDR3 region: CASSLLAGGMPYTF. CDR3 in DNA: TGTGCCAGCAGTTTACTCGCAGGGGGTATGCCCTACACCTTC.

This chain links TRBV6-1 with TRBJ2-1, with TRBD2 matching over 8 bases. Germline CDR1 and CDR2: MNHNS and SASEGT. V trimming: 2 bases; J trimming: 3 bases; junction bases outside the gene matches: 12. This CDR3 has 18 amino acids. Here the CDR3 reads CASSESSGGFSLYNEQFF. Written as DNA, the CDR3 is TGTGCCAGCAGTGAATCGAGCGGGGGATTTTCCCTCTACAATGAGCAGTTCTTC.

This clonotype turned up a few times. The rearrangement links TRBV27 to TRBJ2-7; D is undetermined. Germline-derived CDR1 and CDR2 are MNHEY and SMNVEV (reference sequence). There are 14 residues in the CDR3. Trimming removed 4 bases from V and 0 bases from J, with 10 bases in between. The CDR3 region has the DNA TGTGCCAGCAGTTGGGTCAGCAACTCCTACGAGCAGTACTTC. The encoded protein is CASSWVSNSYEQYF.

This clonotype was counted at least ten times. In DNA form, the CDR3 reads TGTGCCAGCAGCGAATTATCTTGGAGCAATCAGCCCCAGCATTTT. This gives the protein CASSELSWSNQPQHF. V and J are TRBV6-5 and TRBJ1-5; D unclear. Trimming took off 6 bases at V and 1 base at J, with 13 bases between the two ends. Germline assignment: CDR1 MNHEY and CDR2 SVGAGI. The CDR3 consists of 15 residues.

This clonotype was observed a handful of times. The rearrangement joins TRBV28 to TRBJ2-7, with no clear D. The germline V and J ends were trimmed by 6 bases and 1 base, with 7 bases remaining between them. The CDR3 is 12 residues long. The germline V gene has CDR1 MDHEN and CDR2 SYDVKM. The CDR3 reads CASRQASYEQYF. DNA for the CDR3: TGTGCCAGCAGGCAGGCGTCCTACGAGCAGTACTTC. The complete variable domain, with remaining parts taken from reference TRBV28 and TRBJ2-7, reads DVKVTQSSRYLVKRTGEKVFLECVQDMDHENMFWYRQDPGLGLRLIYFSYDVKMKEKGDIPEGYSVSREKKERFSLILESASTNQTSMYLCASRQASYEQYFGPGTRLTVT.

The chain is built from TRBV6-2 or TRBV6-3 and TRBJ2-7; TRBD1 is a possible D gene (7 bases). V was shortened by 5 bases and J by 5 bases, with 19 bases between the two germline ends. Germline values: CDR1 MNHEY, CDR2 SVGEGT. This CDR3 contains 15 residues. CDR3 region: CASSPFRQGGNEQYF. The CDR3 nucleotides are TGTGCCAGCAGTCCTTTTCGACAGGGCGGGAACGAGCAGTACTTC.

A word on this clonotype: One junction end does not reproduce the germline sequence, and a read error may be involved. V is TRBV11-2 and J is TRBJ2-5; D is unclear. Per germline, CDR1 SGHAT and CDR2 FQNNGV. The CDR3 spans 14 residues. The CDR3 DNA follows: TGTGCCAGCAGCTTAGATCAGCGTCCGAGGAGAACCCACTTC. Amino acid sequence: CASSLDQRPRRTHF.

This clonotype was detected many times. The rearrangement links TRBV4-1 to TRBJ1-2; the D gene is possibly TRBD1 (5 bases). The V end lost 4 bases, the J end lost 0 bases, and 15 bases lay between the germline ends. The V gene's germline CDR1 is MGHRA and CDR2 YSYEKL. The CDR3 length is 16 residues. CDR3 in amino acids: CASSPLGAPSNYGYTF. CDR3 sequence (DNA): TGCGCCAGCAGCCCACTTGGGGCCCCCTCTAACTATGGCTACACCTTC.

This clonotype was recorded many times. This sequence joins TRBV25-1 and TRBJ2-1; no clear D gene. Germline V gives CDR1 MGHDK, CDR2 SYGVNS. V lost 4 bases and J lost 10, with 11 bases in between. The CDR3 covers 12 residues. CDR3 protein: CASSVTIGEQFF. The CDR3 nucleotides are TGTGCCAGCAGTGTCACGATAGGCGAGCAGTTCTTC.

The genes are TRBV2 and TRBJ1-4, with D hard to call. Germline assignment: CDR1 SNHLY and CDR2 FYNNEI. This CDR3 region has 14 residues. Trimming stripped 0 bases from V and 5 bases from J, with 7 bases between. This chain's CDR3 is CASSEALWNEKLFF. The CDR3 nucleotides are TGTGCCAGCAGTGAAGCTCTTTGGAATGAAAAACTGTTTTTT.